Presented here are 28 T cell receptor beta chains from one specimen sequenced in a study of blood T cell repertoires in COVID-19. Sequenced by immunoSEQ multiplex PCR; TCRdb stores in-frame clones only, minus some. The repertoire has hundreds of thousands of clones, approximately 90% of them found once; the top ten carry more than 7.5%. The source material was PBMCs or T cells enriched from blood (not recorded which). These receptors originate from a woman aged 60 to 75 who had recovered from COVID-19.

The chain employs TRBV24-1 and TRBJ2-1; D is possibly TRBD2 (6 bases). This CDR3 is built from 16 residues. V shed 2 bases and J shed 6 bases, with 16 bases lying between them. The germline gives CDR1 KGHDR, CDR2 SFDVKD. DNA for the CDR3: TGTGCCACCAGTGATTCCCGCGCCTGGAGGGTCAATGAGCAGTTCTTC. It yields the protein CATSDSRAWRVNEQFF.

The chain combines TRBV6-1 with TRBJ2-7; 12 nucleotides line up with TRBD1. The V gene's germline CDR1 is MNHNS and CDR2 SASEGT. This CDR3 has 17 amino acids. The V and J ends lost 4 bases and 3 bases, in that order; junction bases with no gene match: 10. The CDR3 sequence is CASSGGQGARSFYEQYV. The CDR3 region has the DNA TGTGCCAGCAGTGGGGGACAGGGGGCTCGATCGTTCTACGAGCAGTACGTC.

The chain employs TRBV4-1 and TRBJ2-7; 7 bases match TRBD2. J gave up 0 bases and V 3 bases, and 2 bases lay outside the gene matches. CDR1 is MGHRA and CDR2 is YSYEKL in the germline V gene. The CDR3 consists of 14 residues. CDR3 region: CASSQRDYSYEQYF. Written as DNA, the CDR3 is TGCGCCAGCAGCCAGAGGGACTACTCCTACGAGCAGTACTTC.

The rearrangement uses TRBV19 and TRBJ1-2, with a weak D call TRBD1 (6 bases). The CDR3 runs 15 residues. CDR1 is LNHDA, CDR2 SQIVND, per germline (reference sequence). Between the trimmed V and J ends, which lost 8 bases and 3 bases, there was a span of 19 bases. CDR3 bases: TGTGCCAGTGCTAGGGACATAAATACAGACTATGGCTACACCTTC. It is translated as CASARDINTDYGYTF.

The chain joins TRBV24-1 to TRBJ2-3; TRBD1 matches 8 bases. Germline lookup yields CDR1 KGHDR and CDR2 SFDVKD. This CDR3 region has 19 residues. V dropped 4 bases and J dropped 3; count of bases not matched to a gene: 17. This CDR3 is CATSEIAGTGSVLTDTQYF. CDR3 sequence (DNA): TGTGCCACCAGTGAAATCGCCGGGACAGGTTCTGTTTTAACAGATACGCAGTATTTT.

The chain links TRBV19 to TRBJ2-7; 9 bases align to TRBD1. V gave up 3 bases and J gave up 6 bases; unmatched junction bases: 9. The CDR3 has 15 residues. In germline, CDR1 is LNHDA, CDR2 SQIVND (reference sequence). The CDR3 loop is CASSIKGTGTVEQYF. CDR3 nucleotide sequence: TGTGCCAGTAGTATCAAGGGGACAGGGACGGTCGAGCAGTACTTC.

The V and J genes are TRBV12-3 or TRBV12-4 and TRBJ1-2, with 8 bases matching TRBD1. With V trimmed by 3 bases and J by 14 bases, 5 bases remained unmatched. There are 11 residues in the CDR3. CDR3 sequence reads: CASSFTGGLTF. CDR3 nucleotide sequence: TGTGCCAGCAGTTTTACAGGGGGTCTAACCTTC.

The genes are TRBV19 and TRBJ1-2; D is unresolved. The CDR3 extends over 13 amino acids. Germline values: CDR1 LNHDA, CDR2 SQIVND (reference sequence). V lost 6 bases and J 2 bases, leaving 10 bases between the germline ends. The CDR3 region has the DNA TGTGCCAGTAGAGGCAGCGCGAACTATGGCTACACCTTC. This encodes CASRGSANYGYTF.

The genes are TRBV12-5 and TRBJ2-7; TRBD1 agrees at 9 bases. V trimming: 6 bases; J trimming: 5 bases; junction bases outside the gene matches: 8. Germline V gives CDR1 LGHNT, CDR2 FRNRAP. CDR3 length: 14 amino acids. The CDR3 protein is CASGYRGQGDEQYF. The CDR3 nucleotides read TGTGCTAGTGGCTACAGGGGGCAAGGTGACGAGCAGTACTTC. The full variable domain, with the rest looked up from reference TRBV12-5 and TRBJ2-7, is DARVTQTPRHKVTEMGQEVTMRCQPILGHNTVFWYRQTMMQGLELLAYFRNRAPLDDSGMPKDRFSAEMPDATLATLKIQPSEPRDSAVYFCASGYRGQGDEQYFGPGTRLTVT.

The chain joins TRBV5-5 to TRBJ2-7, with TRBD1 as a possible D gene (5 bases). Germline V gives CDR1 SGHKS, CDR2 YYEKEE (reference sequence). V gave up 4 bases and J gave up 2 bases, with 7 bases separating them. The CDR3 is made up of 12 amino acids. CDR3 sequence (DNA): TGTGCCAGCAGCCCGACAGCCTACGAGCAGTACGTC. Amino acids: CASSPTAYEQYV.

CDR3 sequence (DNA): TGTGCCAGCAGCCAAGATGGTCCCGGGACAGGGAATTGGAACTATGGCTACACCTTC. This codes for CASSQDGPGTGNWNYGYTF. The chain employs TRBV14 and TRBJ1-2; 9 bases map to TRBD1. This CDR3 is built from 19 residues. Germline CDR1 is SGHDN and CDR2 is FVKESK. V gave up 0 bases and J gave up 2 bases; unmatched junction bases: 13.

The chain carries TRBV3-1 (or the pseudogene TRBV3-2) and TRBJ1-6; D remains ambiguous. V dropped 3 bases and J dropped 6 bases, with 9 bases sitting between them. The CDR3 is 14 amino acids. Per germline, CDR1 LGHDT and CDR2 YNNKEL (reference sequence). This CDR3 reads CASSQQDANSPLHF. The CDR3 DNA reads as TGTGCCAGCAGCCAGCAGGATGCTAATTCACCCCTCCACTTT.

This sequence joins TRBV7-9 and TRBJ2-6; D unresolved. V gave up 11 bases and J gave up 3 bases, with 14 bases separating them. CDR1 is SEHNR and CDR2 is FQNEAQ in the germline V gene (reference sequence). The CDR3 is 14 amino acids. CDR3 sequence: CAFFIVGGANVLTF. The CDR3 DNA reads as TGTGCCTTTTTTATCGTCGGTGGGGCCAACGTCCTGACTTTC.

This chain links TRBV4-1 with TRBJ1-3; possible D gene TRBD1, 5 bases. The CDR3 covers 18 residues. V gave up 0 bases and J gave up 2 bases, with 17 bases separating them. The germline gives CDR1 MGHRA, CDR2 YSYEKL. CDR3 DNA: TGCGCCAGCAGCCAAGACAGGGAAGGAATCCTCCCTGGAAACACCATATATTTT. Its protein is CASSQDREGILPGNTIYF.

The rearrangement links TRBV15 to TRBJ1-1, with D possibly TRBD1 on 5 matching bases. CDR3 length: 15 residues. V lost 1 base to trimming and J lost 1 base, with 10 bases between them. CDR1 is LNHNV, CDR2 YYDKDF, per germline (reference sequence). This CDR3 is CATSRGGGGNTEAFF. CDR3 DNA sequence: TGTGCCACCAGCAGAGGTGGGGGAGGGAACACTGAAGCTTTCTTT.

The rearrangement uses TRBV7-9 and TRBJ2-7, with TRBD1 matching over 10 bases. The CDR3 length is 15 residues. Unmatched junction bases numbered 6, after V lost 3 bases and J lost 4 bases. CDR1 SEHNR and CDR2 FQNEAQ come from the germline V gene (reference sequence). The CDR3 DNA reads TGTGCCAGCAGCTTCGCGGGGACAGGGGAATACGAGCAGTACTTC. This encodes CASSFAGTGEYEQYF.

The chain employs TRBV7-2 and TRBJ1-1, with TRBD1 as a possible D gene (5 bases). The V and J ends lost 5 bases and 0 bases respectively, with 10 bases between them. Germline V CDR1 and CDR2: SGHTA, FQGNSA. The CDR3 spans 14 residues. This CDR3 is CASSTTVMNTEAFF. The CDR3 DNA follows: TGTGCCAGCAGCACGACAGTGATGAACACTGAAGCTTTCTTT.

The rearrangement uses TRBV5-1 and TRBJ2-7; the D gene is possibly TRBD1 (6 bases). The CDR3 extends over 15 amino acids. V dropped 0 bases and J dropped 0 bases, with 10 bases sitting between them. Germline V lookup: CDR1 SGHRS, CDR2 YFSETQ. The CDR3 DNA reads TGCGCCAGCAGCTTGGTAGGGGGTGGCTCCTACGAGCAGTACTTC. Translating gives CASSLVGGGSYEQYF.

To note about this clone: The sample carries other DNA sequences with the same CDR3. The chain couples TRBV2 to TRBJ2-7, with D possibly TRBD1 on 6 matching bases. V was clipped by 6 bases and J by 3 bases, with 9 bases between them. From germline, CDR1 is SNHLY and CDR2 FYNNEI. The CDR3 is made up of 12 amino acids. The CDR3 DNA reads TGTGCCAGCAGCAGGACAGTCTACGAGCAGTACGTC. This translates into CASSRTVYEQYV.

This clone appeared once. The genes are TRBV4-1 and TRBJ1-5; 9 positions match TRBD1. The CDR3 spans 15 residues. V gave up 0 bases and J gave up 5 bases; unmatched junction bases: 2. The germline CDR1 and CDR2 sequences are MGHRA and YSYEKL. The CDR3, as DNA: TGCGCCAGCAGCCAAGAGACAGGGGGATATCAGCCCCAGCATTTT. Protein product: CASSQETGGYQPQHF.

The table lists this clone with a count of one. The rearrangement uses TRBV4-2 and TRBJ1-2, with 7 bases aligning to TRBD1. There are 17 residues in the CDR3. The germline gives CDR1 LGHNA, CDR2 YNFKEQ. Trimming at V came to 0 bases and at J to 2 bases, leaving 9 bases not matched to a gene. This chain's CDR3 is CASSQELTGVGNYGYTF. The DNA of the CDR3 is TGTGCCAGCAGCCAAGAACTTACAGGGGTAGGCAACTATGGCTACACCTTC.

The chain uses TRBV5-1 and TRBJ2-2, with 8 bases fitting TRBD1. The CDR3 covers 16 residues. Trimming removed 4 bases from V and 4 bases from J; junction bases left unmatched: 9. Germline assignment: CDR1 SGHRS and CDR2 YFSETQ. The CDR3 bases are TGCGCCAGCAGCGTGGGACAGGCCGGGCTCACCGGGGAGCTGTTTTTT. It encodes CASSVGQAGLTGELFF.

This sequence joins TRBV24-1 and TRBJ1-2; D is unclear. Per germline, CDR1 KGHDR and CDR2 SFDVKD. V lost 4 bases, J lost 8 bases, and 7 bases lay in between. CDR3 length equals 11 residues. The CDR3 nucleotides read TGTGCCACCAGTGACGGCGGGGGCTACACCTTC. Encoded protein: CATSDGGGYTF.

CDR3 nucleotides: TGTGCCAGCAGTTCCCTACTAGCGGGGGGGCCCTACTCCTACAATGAGCAGTTCTTC. Protein product: CASSSLLAGGPYSYNEQFF. The V and J genes are TRBV28 and TRBJ2-1; TRBD2 matches at 13 bases. V gave up 4 bases and J gave up 0 bases; unmatched junction bases: 9. The CDR3 length is 19 residues. Germline lookup yields CDR1 MDHEN and CDR2 SYDVKM.

The V call is TRBV2, the J call TRBJ2-7; possibly TRBD1 for D (6 bases). The CDR3 runs 12 residues. Germline CDR1 is SNHLY and CDR2 is FYNNEI. Trimming stripped 3 bases from V and 7 bases from J, with 10 bases between. The CDR3 DNA follows: TGTGCCAGCAGTGACCGGACAGTGGAGCAGTACTTC. It codes for CASSDRTVEQYF.

This clone has ten or more counts. V and J are TRBV2 and TRBJ1-1, with a tentative D call TRBD1 (6 bases). Deletions cut 6 bases from V and 7 bases from J, with 21 bases between. CDR1 is SNHLY and CDR2 is FYNNEI in the germline V gene. CDR3 length: 15 residues. The CDR3 nucleotides are TGTGCCAGCAGCCTCAGTGTCCTACAGGGTGTTGAAGCTTTCTTT. Translating it yields CASSLSVLQGVEAFF.

The sample holds one count of this clone. Written as DNA, the CDR3 is TGTGCCAGCAAGGGGACTCTAGGGTTCTCAGATACGCAGTATTTT. It is translated as CASKGTLGFSDTQYF. The V call is TRBV2, the J call TRBJ2-3; TRBD2 might be the D (6 bases). Trimming left V 7 bases short and J 4 bases short, with 18 bases between. Per germline, CDR1 SNHLY and CDR2 FYNNEI. This CDR3 is 15 amino acids long.

This clone was seen a few times. The genes are TRBV6-5 and TRBJ1-2; tentatively, D is TRBD1 (5 bases). Deletions cut 5 bases from V and 8 bases from J, with 18 bases between. This CDR3 is built from 14 residues. CDR1 and CDR2 (germline): MNHEY, SVGAGI. This chain's CDR3 is CASSPLGPGDGYTF. As DNA, the CDR3 is TGTGCCAGCAGTCCCCTCGGCCCGGGGGACGGCTACACCTTC.